This T cell receptor (beta chain) was found in a study of lymphopenia after photon versus proton radiotherapy. Study findings and constraints: Survival link was tested only in deceased patients; proton benefit remains a possibility. After the lymphocyte nadir, photon-treated repertoires showed oligoclonal expansion, especially of CD8+ Temra cells. Post-nadir TCR diversity decline inversely tracked overall survival among those who died.

A note on this clone: Its antigen is still unknown.

Trimming left V 5 bases short and J 6 bases short, with 16 bases between. The CDR3 is made up of 15 amino acids. Germline CDR1 SGHNT, CDR2 YENEEA. Repertoires were generated with immunoSEQ multiplex PCR, while TCRdb's copy carries only in-frame clones and drops some. The sample carries around 33,000 clones, roughly 89% recorded once. This specimen was peripheral blood, taken from a patient treated with proton-based radiotherapy. The receptor was isolated from a woman between 65 and 79 years old with pancreatic cancer. Some clones in this sample may be carry-over from other donors' samples. V is TRBV11-3 and J is TRBJ2-2; TRBD1 might be the D (6 bases). The DNA for the CDR3 is TGTGCCAGCAGCCCCGATTGGGGGCAAGCCGGGGAGCTGTTTTTT. This encodes CASSPDWGQAGELFF.